This T cell receptor (beta chain) was documented in a study of T cells after yellow fever vaccination (dated by TCRdb to the late 2010s). The study in broad terms: The SMART-Seq v4 Ultra Low Input RNA kit was used to prepare libraries from fractions with low cell numbers. Bulk TCR alpha and beta repertoires were sequenced longitudinally to track T-cell clones before and after primary and booster YFV17D yellow fever vaccination. The cohort comprised two healthy male donors, one aged 18 to 30 and one aged 30 to 40 years. Blood was collected at multiple timepoints before and after primary and secondary immunization, and bulk PBMC replicates and cell subsets were isolated. Study-level results and caveats: The study included only a couple of donors, which limits how far the findings can be generalized. Most clones expanded after primary vaccination were re-detected after the booster (almost 98% of CD4 and approximately 89% of CD8), suggesting broad memory maintenance. The secondary T-cell response was weaker than the primary response but faster, peaking on day 5 instead of day 15. Because abundant contaminating clonotypes from the bulk population could be contained in FACS-sorted repertoires, computational filtering was required. A small share of clonotypes occurred in both CD4 and CD8 compartments, likely arising from convergent recombination.

Sample treatment or condition, as interpreted from the label and publication: live attenuated yellow fever vaccine strain. PBMCs were isolated from peripheral blood using a standard Ficoll-Paque protocol. CD4 and CD8 T-cell fractions were isolated with Dynabeads CD4 and CD8 positive selection kits. TriZol was used to extract RNA from bulk PBMCs, from CD4 and CD8 fractions, and from dextramer-positive and dextramer-negative fractions. From the cysteine up to the phenylalanine, the CDR3 has a length of 16 residues. Only CDR3 DNA remains: 48 bases, in frame from the first base. The CDR1 and CDR2 encoded by the germline V gene are MGHRA and YSYEKL. The junction carries 15 bases between V and J, which are trimmed by 3 bases and 3 bases respectively. This clonotype was detected ten times or more. Its antigen is unknown. Qualities for individual bases were not recorded, and no much larger clone is one base off.

Synthesis of TCR cDNA relied on 5'RACE template switching, a step that introduced a universal primer site along with unique molecular identifiers. cDNA synthesis was primed from both the TCR alpha and TCR beta constant segments. Library amplification involved two PCR steps, and the second step added sample barcodes and sequencing adapters. Sequencing of libraries was done on Illumina HiSeq 2500 (2x100 bp) or NovaSeq (2x150 bp). Per the original workflow: Reads were demultiplexed and collapsed into UMI consensus sequences with MIGEC, and V(D)J alignment was performed with MiXCR. Vaccine-responding clonotypes were defined with edgeR using replicate PBMC samples, requiring FDR below 0.01 and a log2 fold change above 5 up to day 15. CD4 or CD8 identity was assigned to each bulk clonotype according to whether the clonotype was present at higher abundance in the sequenced CD4 repertoire or the sequenced CD8 repertoire. TCRdb redid the processing of the public reads, applying fastp at Q25 and MiXCR, and retained in-frame beta chains. Each record represents a unique CDR3 protein, reported with the most common genes and DNA among its rows. TCRdb's processing, not the authors' own work, is the source of the V and J calls. Recorded for this sample are 60,000 to 95,000 distinct CDR3 sequences; around 7% of them occurred a single time. More than 25% of the sample comes from the top ten.

The sequence is built from TRBV4-1 and TRBJ1-5; TRBD1 is perhaps the D gene, given 5 matching bases. The origin of this receptor is a man aged 18 to 30 who received the YFV17D yellow fever vaccine. Source: CD8+ T cells sorted from PBMCs, taken 10 to 11 days after the first yellow fever vaccination. The nucleotides read TGCGCCAGCAGCCAGGCGGGACCGATTTCCAATCAGCCCCAGCATTTT. This gives the protein CASSQAGPISNQPQHF.